This T cell receptor (beta chain) was captured in a study of T cell responses to AZD1222 COVID-19 vaccine. The CDR3 runs 15 residues. V lost 1 base and J lost 0, with 6 bases in between. From germline, CDR1 is SGHTA and CDR2 FQGNSA. Sequencing was performed with immunoSEQ multiplex PCR; in TCRdb, only in-frame clones are kept and a portion is missing. The table has about 130,000 clones, around 92% seen once; the top ten hold under 5%. This specimen consisted of peripheral blood, obtained on day 0 of AZD1222 vaccination. This chain uses TRBV7-2 with TRBJ1-4; no clear D. The sequence was collected from an adult in good health. As DNA, the CDR3 is TGTGCCAGCAGCTTAGGGGCCGCAACTAATGAAAAACTGTTTTTT. Translating gives CASSLGAATNEKLFF.